Below are 32 T cell receptor beta chains sequenced from a single sample in a study of technical replicates of blood from a few donors. Produced via immunoSEQ multiplex PCR; TCRdb's table is partial and in-frame only. Among 65,000 to 85,000 clones listed, approximately 91% were seen once. The sequenced material came from T cells isolated from PBMCs. These receptors all come from a human donor in good health.

V usage is TRBV6-5 and J usage is TRBJ1-1, with unresolved D. This CDR3 comprises 14 residues. Germline V gene lookup returns CDR1 MNHEY and CDR2 SVGAGI. V was shortened by 5 bases and J by 4 bases, with 14 bases between the two germline ends. CDR3 sequence: CASSTSWVVTEAFF. Written as DNA, the CDR3 is TGTGCCAGCAGTACTAGTTGGGTGGTCACTGAAGCTTTCTTT.

The rearrangement uses TRBV11-2 and TRBJ1-2, with unresolved D. The CDR3 sequence is 17 residues long. Trimming removed 4 bases from V and 2 bases from J, with 20 bases in between. Germline values: CDR1 SGHAT, CDR2 FQNNGV. For the CDR3, the DNA is TGTGCCAGCAGCTCCATTAGGCGACTTATTATCAACTATGGCTACACCTTC. Translated, it gives CASSSIRRLIINYGYTF.

This clone was counted once. The chain is built from TRBV6-5 and TRBJ2-5; 7 bases align to TRBD1. This CDR3 spans 13 amino acids. CDR1 MNHEY and CDR2 SVGAGI come from the germline V gene. V lost 6 bases and J lost 1; bases outside the gene matches: 2. The chain's CDR3 is CASRGTAQETQYF. In DNA form, the CDR3 reads TGTGCCAGCAGGGGGACAGCCCAAGAGACCCAGTACTTC.

Only one count was recorded for this clone. The gene calls are TRBV19 and TRBJ2-2; 7 bases are a match to TRBD2. V trimming: 4 bases; J trimming: 1 base; junction bases outside the gene matches: 0. Germline assignment: CDR1 LNHDA and CDR2 SQIVND (reference sequence). The CDR3 extends over 14 amino acids. The CDR3 loop reads CASSTGGNTGELFF. The CDR3 DNA reads as TGTGCCAGTAGTACGGGGGGGAACACCGGGGAGCTGTTTTTT.

V gene TRBV4-2 combines with J gene TRBJ1-5; 8 bases are a match to TRBD1. This CDR3 spans 22 amino acids. The V and J ends lost 0 bases and 0 bases, in that order; junction bases with no gene match: 19. The germline V gene has CDR1 LGHNA and CDR2 YNFKEQ. The CDR3 here is CASSQDNRPFGQGLYSNQPQHF. CDR3 nucleotides: TGTGCCAGCAGCCAAGATAACAGGCCGTTTGGACAGGGACTTTATAGCAATCAGCCCCAGCATTTT.

The chain employs TRBV18 and TRBJ2-7; the match to TRBD1 covers 11 bases. V lost 3 bases, J lost 3 bases, and 7 bases stayed unmatched. Germline V gene lookup returns CDR1 KGHSH and CDR2 LQKENI. This CDR3 has 16 amino acids. CDR3 in amino acids: CASSPKTGTGGYEQYF. The CDR3 region has the DNA TGTGCCAGCTCACCTAAGACCGGGACAGGGGGCTACGAGCAGTACTTC.

The chain is built from TRBV9 and TRBJ2-5, with TRBD2 matching over 8 bases. This CDR3 comprises 14 residues. V was clipped by 2 bases and J by 4 bases; unmatched bases: 4. The germline gives CDR1 SGDLS, CDR2 YYNGEE. The CDR3 nucleotides are TGTGCCAGCAGCGTGAGCGGGAGTAGAGAGACCCAGTACTTC. Its translation: CASSVSGSRETQYF.

This clone was recorded a few times. The rearrangement links TRBV30 to TRBJ1-1, with 7 bases that match TRBD1. Germline trimming cut 5 bases from V and 5 bases from J; bases unmatched to any gene: 5. Per the germline V gene, CDR1 is GTSNPN and CDR2 is SVGIG (reference sequence). The CDR3 runs to 12 residues. The CDR3 spells CAWQGVVTEAFF. The CDR3 nucleotides are TGTGCCTGGCAGGGGGTAGTAACTGAAGCTTTCTTT.

This chain joins TRBV5-1 and TRBJ2-7; TRBD2 might be the D (5 bases). Looked up from germline, CDR1 is SGHRS and CDR2 is YFSETQ. Trimming stripped 5 bases from V and 0 bases from J, with 12 bases between. The CDR3 spans 14 residues. The CDR3 here is CASSFLGSSYEQYF. CDR3 bases: TGCGCCAGCAGTTTCCTGGGGAGCTCCTACGAGCAGTACTTC.

The gene calls are TRBV18 and TRBJ2-3; 10 bases align to TRBD2. V was pared by 2 bases and J by 1 base, with 0 bases of the junction left unmatched. Per the germline V gene, CDR1 is KGHSH and CDR2 is LQKENI. The CDR3 is made up of 15 amino acids. For the CDR3, the DNA is TGTGCCAGCTCACCAGGACTAGCGGGCACAGATACGCAGTATTTT. Its translation: CASSPGLAGTDTQYF.

Only one count was recorded for this clone. V gene TRBV28 combines with J gene TRBJ2-1; 9 bases align to TRBD2. The V and J ends lost 5 bases and 2 bases, in that order; junction bases with no gene match: 13. Germline values: CDR1 MDHEN, CDR2 SYDVKM. CDR3 length: 18 amino acids. CDR3 protein: CASSPIGIAGEAYNEQFF. The CDR3 nucleotides are TGTGCCAGCAGTCCCATCGGAATAGCGGGAGAAGCCTACAATGAGCAGTTCTTC.

The V and J genes are TRBV6-1 and TRBJ2-5, with D tentatively TRBD2 (5 bases). Between the trimmed V and J ends, which lost 2 bases and 1 base, there was a span of 8 bases. The CDR3 contains 14 residues. Germline CDR1 and CDR2: MNHNS and SASEGT. The CDR3 DNA is TGTGCCAGCAGTGAAAGCGGCTTCCAAGAGACCCAGTACTTC. It translates to CASSESGFQETQYF.

This chain joins TRBV29-1 and TRBJ1-2; 8 nucleotides match TRBD1. The germline V gene has CDR1 SQVTM and CDR2 ANQGSEA. Trimming removed 2 bases from V and 5 bases from J; junction bases left unmatched: 4. CDR3 length: 13 residues. CDR3 nucleotide sequence: TGCAGCGTTGAAACAGGGGGGCTGTATGGCTACACCTTC. Translating gives CSVETGGLYGYTF.

V gene TRBV7-6 combines with J gene TRBJ2-7; D uncertain. The CDR3 sequence is 13 residues long. CDR1 and CDR2 from the germline V gene are SGHVS and FNYEAQ. Trimming removed 5 bases from V and 3 bases from J, with 11 bases in between. CDR3 coding DNA: TGTGCCAGCAGCCCCGGTCCCAACTACGAGCAGTACTTC. Translated: CASSPGPNYEQYF.

V usage is TRBV9 and J usage is TRBJ1-2; no clear D. The germline V and J ends were trimmed by 4 bases and 3 bases, with 13 bases remaining between them. The CDR3 extends over 14 amino acids. CDR1 and CDR2 (germline): SGDLS, YYNGEE. The CDR3 DNA sequence: TGTGCCAGCAGCTCCCGGGGTTACGACTATGGCTACACCTTC. Protein sequence: CASSSRGYDYGYTF.

This rearrangement joins TRBV9 to TRBJ2-3; no clear D. Per germline, CDR1 SGDLS and CDR2 YYNGEE. This CDR3 is 15 amino acids long. Trimming stripped 4 bases from V and 2 bases from J, with 14 bases between. CDR3 sequence: CASSPYIKFTDTQYF. The CDR3 DNA follows: TGTGCCAGCAGCCCTTACATAAAGTTCACAGATACGCAGTATTTT.

This chain links TRBV10-3 with TRBJ2-5; 8 bases are a match to TRBD2. Germline CDR1 ENHRY, CDR2 SYGVKD. The ends lost 0 bases at V and 1 base at J; junction bases unmatched: 4. The CDR3 sequence is 16 residues long. The CDR3 reads CAISESRSGSQETQYF. CDR3 nucleotide sequence: TGTGCCATCAGTGAGTCGAGAAGCGGGAGCCAAGAGACCCAGTACTTC.

The chain recombines TRBV7-9 with TRBJ2-5; D not resolved. Germline V gene data show CDR1 as SEHNR and CDR2 as FQNEAQ (reference sequence). V dropped 6 bases and J dropped 2 bases, with 4 bases sitting between them. CDR3 size: 11 residues. CDR3 nucleotides: TGTGCCAGCAGTAAACAAGAGACCCAGTACTTC. This gives the protein CASSKQETQYF. The variable domain in full, completed from reference TRBV7-9 and TRBJ2-5, reads DTGVSQNPRHKITKRGQNVTFRCDPISEHNRLYWYRQTLGQGPEFLTYFQNEAQLEKSRLLSDRFSAERPKGSFSTLEIQRTEQGDSAMYLCASSKQETQYFGPGTRLLVL.

V is TRBV9 and J is TRBJ1-1, with 9 bases fitting TRBD1. There are 13 residues in the CDR3. Germline CDR1 SGDLS, CDR2 YYNGEE. Losses at the gene ends were 0 bases for V and 11 bases for J; bases not matched to a gene: 5. The CDR3 region has the DNA TGTGCCAGCAGCGTAGGTGGACAGGGGTCGGCTTTCTTT. This translates into CASSVGGQGSAFF.

The chain joins TRBV25-1 to TRBJ1-4; 7 bases match TRBD1. The CDR3 sequence is 14 residues long. V gave up 6 bases and J gave up 8 bases; unmatched junction bases: 9. Germline CDR1 MGHDK, CDR2 SYGVNS. CDR3 loop: CASRENRGWEKLFF. The CDR3 DNA reads as TGTGCCAGCAGGGAGAACAGGGGTTGGGAAAAACTGTTTTTT.

This chain links TRBV13 with TRBJ2-7; 7 nucleotides line up with TRBD2. The ends lost 5 bases at V and 1 base at J; junction bases unmatched: 8. From germline, CDR1 is PRHDT and CDR2 FYEKMQ (reference sequence). This CDR3 is 15 amino acids long. For the CDR3, the DNA is TGTGCCAGCAGCGGAAGCGGGAATCCGTCCTACGAGCAGTACTTC. Amino acids: CASSGSGNPSYEQYF.

This chain joins TRBV28 and TRBJ2-7; D gene unclear. This CDR3 region has 14 residues. Germline CDR1 MDHEN, CDR2 SYDVKM. V lost 5 bases and J lost 3, with 14 bases in between. CDR3 protein: CASSTWAENYEQYF. The CDR3 region has the DNA TGTGCCAGCAGTACATGGGCAGAAAACTACGAGCAGTACTTC.

The chain recombines TRBV7-2 with TRBJ2-7; D is possibly TRBD1 (7 bases). Looked up from germline, CDR1 is SGHTA and CDR2 is FQGNSA. This CDR3 region has 15 residues. Trimming removed 4 bases at V and 5 bases at J, with 18 bases between. The CDR3 region is CASSSLWTTGDEQYF. The CDR3 DNA reads TGTGCCAGCAGCTCTCTATGGACTACAGGGGACGAGCAGTACTTC.

V is TRBV11-2 and J is TRBJ2-5, with D hard to call. CDR1 SGHAT and CDR2 FQNNGV come from the germline V gene. V was trimmed by 2 bases and J by 1 base, leaving 11 bases between them. This CDR3 region has 15 residues. DNA of the CDR3: TGTGCCAGCAGCTTAAACCCACAGTTCCAAGAGACCCAGTACTTC. Protein product: CASSLNPQFQETQYF.

The V gene is TRBV6-6, the J gene TRBJ2-1; TRBD2 matches 10 bases. The CDR3 runs to 15 residues. CDR1 and CDR2 from the germline V gene are MNHNY and SVGAGI (reference sequence). V was clipped by 5 bases and J by 0 bases; unmatched bases: 1. The CDR3 DNA reads as TGTGCCAGCAGTAGGACTAGCGGCTCCTACAATGAGCAGTTCTTC. Translation: CASSRTSGSYNEQFF.

The chain carries TRBV29-1 and TRBJ1-1, with D maybe TRBD1 (5 bases). Germline V gene lookup returns CDR1 SQVTM and CDR2 ANQGSEA. Trimming took 7 bases from V and 8 from J, leaving 14 bases between them. The CDR3 loop spans 11 amino acids. Here the CDR3 DNA reads TGCAGCGGGGACTGGGACGGAGAAGCTTTCTTT. This translates into CSGDWDGEAFF. Variable domain in full (rest from reference TRBV29-1 and TRBJ1-1): SAVISQKPSRDICQRGTSLTIQCQVDSQVTMMFWYRQQPGQSLTLIATANQGSEATYESGFVIDKFPISRPNLTFSTLTVSNMSPEDSSIYLCSGDWDGEAFFGQGTRLTVV.

The rearrangement joins TRBV2 to TRBJ1-2; perhaps TRBD1 as D (5 bases). CDR3 size: 17 residues. Germline V CDR1 and CDR2: SNHLY, FYNNEI. Trimming pared 2 bases from V and 4 bases from J, leaving 20 bases between. The CDR3 DNA reads TGTGCCAGCAGTGAAACCGGGGGAGTAGGGATAGGCTATGGCTACACCTTC. Translating gives CASSETGGVGIGYGYTF.

The chain recombines TRBV7-8 with TRBJ2-7, with a possible D match to TRBD2 (7 bases). Germline CDR1 SGHVS, CDR2 FQNEAQ. The CDR3 loop spans 16 amino acids. Between the trimmed V and J ends, which lost 5 bases and 1 base, there was a span of 18 bases. The CDR3 DNA reads TGTGCCAGCAGCCAACTAGGCAGGGGAGGGTCCTACGAGCAGTACTTC. It translates to CASSQLGRGGSYEQYF.

The J gene is TRBJ2-7, the V gene TRBV4-2; TRBD2 agrees at 9 bases. The CDR3 totals 17 residues. Germline values: CDR1 LGHNA, CDR2 YNFKEQ. V lost 0 bases to trimming and J lost 1 base; unmatched junction nucleotides: 7. The CDR3 coding sequence is TGTGCCAGCAGCCAAGATCCGGCGGGAGGGTGGTCCTACGAGCAGTACTTC. Its translation: CASSQDPAGGWSYEQYF.

The V gene is TRBV5-6, the J gene TRBJ2-7; D is unresolved. The CDR3 sequence is 15 residues long. In germline, CDR1 is SGHDT, CDR2 YYEEEE. V was clipped by 0 bases and J by 0 bases, with 10 bases between them. The CDR3 reads CASSLAGSGSYEQYF. The CDR3 bases are TGTGCCAGCAGCTTGGCAGGAAGTGGCTCCTACGAGCAGTACTTC.

The chain combines TRBV18 with TRBJ1-3, with D unresolved. This CDR3 spans 15 amino acids. Germline lookup yields CDR1 KGHSH and CDR2 LQKENI. Trimming cost V 6 bases and J 0 bases, with 12 bases left between them. This chain's CDR3 is CASSTRQASGNTIYF. In nucleotides, the CDR3 is TGTGCCAGCTCGACTAGACAAGCCTCTGGAAACACCATATATTTT.

The chain recombines TRBV7-9 with TRBJ2-7; D is uncertain. The V and J ends lost 1 base and 3 bases respectively, with 7 bases between them. Per the germline V gene, CDR1 is SEHNR and CDR2 is FQNEAQ (reference sequence). This CDR3 is built from 13 residues. The CDR3 region has the DNA TGTGCCAGCAGCTTAGAACAGAGCTACGAGCAGTACTTC. Encoded protein: CASSLEQSYEQYF.